The rows below give T cell receptor beta chains drawn from one sample of a study of blood T cell repertoires in COVID-19. The repertoire was sequenced with immunoSEQ multiplex PCR; TCRdb's copy has only in-frame clones and lacks some. The table shows 35,000 to 50,000 clones, with about 88% occurring only once. Sequencing was performed on peripheral blood. The receptors stem from a woman in her seventies in a cohort sampled during active COVID-19. CDR3s include the opening cysteine and the closing phenylalanine or tryptophan. The D gene is left open where the match is weak. Clone size is stated in some rows and not others, as once, few, many or a class when expanded.

clone_size	v_call	d_call	j_call	cdr3_aa	cdr3_nt
once	TRBV3-1/TRBV3-2	TRBD1	TRBJ2-7	CASSQGTGIYF	TGTGCCAGCAGCCAAGGGACAGGTATATACTTC
.	TRBV3-1/TRBV3-2	.	TRBJ1-1	CASSFRVRGTEAFF	TGTGCCAGCAGCTTTAGGGTCAGGGGCACTGAAGCTTTCTTT
.	TRBV19	TRBD1	TRBJ1-1	CASSIGTATEAFF	TGTGCCAGTAGTATCGGGACAGCCACTGAAGCTTTCTTT
.	TRBV19	.	TRBJ1-5	CASSMVGVISQPQHF	TGTGCCAGTAGTATGGTCGGGGTGATAAGTCAGCCCCAGCATTTT
medium-sized	TRBV29-1	TRBD1	TRBJ2-2	CSAVDRGNTGELFF	TGCAGCGCCGTGGACAGGGGAAATACCGGGGAGCTGTTTTTT
.	TRBV29-1	.	TRBJ2-3	CSVEGPRTGGPPDTQYF	TGCAGCGTTGAAGGGCCCCGGACGGGGGGCCCTCCAGATACGCAGTATTTT
.	TRBV11-2	TRBD2	TRBJ2-7	CASSLGLAASYEQYF	TGTGCCAGCAGCTTAGGCCTAGCGGCCTCCTACGAGCAGTACTTC
.	TRBV3-1/TRBV3-2	.	TRBJ1-1	CASSPSFTGPGDTEAFF	TGTGCCAGCAGCCCTTCCTTTACAGGTCCGGGAGACACTGAAGCTTTCTTT
.	TRBV28	.	TRBJ1-1	CASSLTGMNTEAFF	TGTGCCAGCAGTCTTACAGGGATGAACACTGAAGCTTTCTTT
.	TRBV27	.	TRBJ2-3	CASNQRAPSTDTQYF	TGTGCCAGCAACCAGAGGGCCCCTAGCACAGATACGCAGTATTTT
.	TRBV6-6	.	TRBJ2-7	CASTTPGEFSYEQYF	TGTGCCAGCACTACCCCGGGGGAGTTCTCCTACGAGCAGTACTTC
.	TRBV28	.	TRBJ1-3	CASSPRTFGSGNTIYF	TGTGCCAGCAGCCCCCGGACTTTCGGCTCTGGAAACACCATATATTTT
.	TRBV4-1	TRBD2	TRBJ2-1	CASSQALNVAGGDHEQFF	TGCGCCAGCAGCCAAGCCTTGAATGTAGCGGGGGGGGATCATGAGCAGTTCTTC
.	TRBV3-1/TRBV3-2	TRBD2	TRBJ2-2	CASSQDYGRVNTGELFF	TGTGCCAGCAGCCAAGACTACGGGAGGGTAAACACCGGGGAGCTGTTTTTT
.	TRBV7-2	.	TRBJ2-7	CASSLGPGSYEQYF	TGTGCCAGCAGCTTAGGTCCCGGCTCCTACGAGCAGTACTTC
.	TRBV5-8	TRBD2	TRBJ2-1	CASSGTGTSGISYNEQFF	TGTGCCAGCAGCGGAACCGGGACTAGCGGGATATCCTACAATGAGCAGTTCTTC
.	TRBV27	.	TRBJ2-1	CASSLQAVSSYNEQFF	TGTGCCAGCAGTTTACAAGCGGTAAGCTCCTACAATGAGCAGTTCTTC
.	TRBV4-2	TRBD2	TRBJ2-5	CASSQGTSGAQETQYF	TGTGCCAGCAGCCAAGGGACTAGCGGGGCCCAAGAGACCCAGTACTTC
.	TRBV30	.	TRBJ1-4	CAWSVGRGGEKLFF	TGTGCCTGGAGTGTAGGCAGAGGGGGTGAAAAACTGTTTTTT
.	TRBV27	TRBD2	TRBJ2-7	CASSLRRVAGGESYEQYF	TGTGCCAGCAGTTTAAGGCGGGTGGCGGGGGGCGAGTCCTACGAGCAGTACTTC
.	TRBV6-5	TRBD1	TRBJ1-2	CASSYAWDSYYGYTF	TGTGCCAGCAGTTACGCGTGGGACAGCTACTATGGCTACACCTTC
.	TRBV10-2	.	TRBJ2-3	CASTGSYLTTDTQYF	TGCGCCAGCACGGGAAGCTATCTTACCACAGATACGCAGTATTTT
.	TRBV27	TRBD2	TRBJ2-2	CASSQASGYTGELFF	TGTGCCAGCAGTCAAGCTAGCGGATACACCGGGGAGCTGTTTTTT
.	TRBV5-1	TRBD2	TRBJ2-1	CASSLTSGNNNEQFF	TGCGCCAGCAGTTTGACTAGCGGGAATAACAATGAGCAGTTCTTC
.	TRBV5-1	.	TRBJ2-1	CASRQADNEQFF	TGCGCCAGCCGTCAGGCCGACAATGAGCAGTTCTTC
once	TRBV5-1	.	TRBJ2-3	CASSPGPGVTDTQYF	TGCGCCAGCAGCCCGGGCCCGGGGGTCACAGATACGCAGTATTTT
.	TRBV2	.	TRBJ1-1	CASSLTDVEAFF	TGTGCCAGCAGCCTCACAGATGTGGAAGCTTTCTTT
.	TRBV11-2	.	TRBJ2-1	CASSLEQIYNEQFF	TGTGCCAGCAGCTTAGAGCAGATCTACAATGAGCAGTTCTTC
few	TRBV7-3	TRBD1	TRBJ2-1	CASSFSGQGGNEQFF	TGTGCCAGCAGCTTTTCCGGACAGGGGGGGAATGAGCAGTTCTTC
.	TRBV20-1	.	TRBJ1-1	CSASSDTEAFF	TGCAGTGCTAGTAGCGACACTGAAGCTTTCTTT
.	TRBV21-1	.	TRBJ1-4	CASSHRGSTNEKLFF	TGTGCCAGCAGCCACCGGGGGTCAACTAATGAAAAACTGTTTTTT
.	TRBV30	.	TRBJ2-3	CAWETGTDTQYF	TGTGCCTGGGAGACAGGCACAGATACGCAGTATTTT
.	TRBV28	TRBD1	TRBJ2-1	CASRQGARTEQFF	TGTGCCAGCCGCCAGGGGGCGCGGACTGAGCAGTTCTTC
.	TRBV5-4	TRBD2	TRBJ2-7	CASSLDQRGGVADYEQYF	TGTGCCAGCAGCTTGGATCAGCGGGGGGGAGTTGCGGACTACGAGCAGTACTTC
.	TRBV2	.	TRBJ2-1	CASGGEEGNEQFF	TGTGCCAGTGGTGGGGAGGAAGGTAATGAGCAGTTCTTC
once	TRBV9	.	TRBJ1-1	CASSPGQMNTEAFF	TGTGCCAGCAGCCCCGGACAAATGAACACTGAAGCTTTCTTT
.	TRBV9	TRBD1	TRBJ1-1	CASSDGTGTDTEAFF	TGTGCCAGCAGCGATGGGACCGGGACAGACACTGAAGCTTTCTTT
.	TRBV5-5	TRBD2	TRBJ2-7	CASRVAGVTTYEQYF	TGTGCCAGCAGGGTAGCGGGAGTGACGACCTACGAGCAGTACTTC
.	TRBV7-2	.	TRBJ1-2	CASSSWDTNYGYTF	TGTGCCAGCAGCTCCTGGGACACCAACTATGGCTACACCTTC
.	TRBV7-2	.	TRBJ2-7	CASSLGPIQEQYF	TGTGCCAGCAGCTTAGGTCCGATTCAGGAGCAGTACTTC
.	TRBV4-1	.	TRBJ2-7	CASSQDFGGAYEQYF	TGCGCCAGCAGCCAAGATTTTGGAGGCGCCTACGAGCAGTACTTC
.	TRBV5-1	TRBD1	TRBJ1-1	CASSSDRVLGAEAFF	TGCGCCAGCAGCTCGGACAGGGTTTTGGGAGCTGAAGCTTTCTTT
.	TRBV13	TRBD1	TRBJ1-1	CASSFGQAIDEAFF	TGTGCCAGCAGCTTCGGACAGGCCATCGATGAAGCTTTCTTT
.	TRBV9	.	TRBJ2-7	CASSVSQGLSYEQYF	TGTGCCAGCAGCGTCAGTCAGGGCCTGTCCTACGAGCAGTACTTC
few	TRBV18	.	TRBJ2-2	CASSPTETANPWTGELFF	TGTGCCAGCTCACCAACGGAGACAGCGAACCCGTGGACCGGGGAGCTGTTTTTT
.	TRBV5-5	TRBD1	TRBJ1-1	CASSPARTGSTEAFF	TGTGCCAGCAGCCCCGCAAGGACAGGCTCCACTGAAGCTTTCTTT
.	TRBV29-1	TRBD2	TRBJ2-3	CSVERTSGSGADTQYF	TGCAGCGTTGAACGGACTAGCGGGAGCGGGGCAGATACGCAGTATTTT
.	TRBV19	.	TRBJ2-7	CASSMSSDAYEQYF	TGTGCCAGTAGTATGAGTAGCGATGCCTACGAGCAGTACTTC
.	TRBV4-1	.	TRBJ2-7	CASSQQGQSYEQYF	TGCGCCAGCAGCCAACAGGGGCAGAGCTACGAGCAGTACTTC
.	TRBV5-5	.	TRBJ2-2	CASGPRTTNTGELFF	TGTGCCAGCGGACCCCGGACAACGAACACCGGGGAGCTGTTTTTT
.	TRBV6-6	.	TRBJ1-5	CASSFRGEHQPQHF	TGTGCCAGCAGTTTTAGGGGTGAACATCAGCCCCAGCATTTT
.	TRBV21-1	.	TRBJ1-2	CASSKAVGGYTF	TGTGCCAGCAGCAAAGCGGTTGGCGGCTACACCTTC
.	TRBV19	TRBD2	TRBJ2-2	CASSITSSGRIWYSGELFF	TGTGCCAGTAGTATTACGTCTAGCGGGAGGATTTGGTATTCGGGGGAGCTGTTTTTT